The present TCR beta chain was sequenced within a study of control samples from healthy donors and cancer patients. The CDR3 runs to 13 residues. V dropped 8 bases and J dropped 2; count of bases not matched to a gene: 5. Germline-derived CDR1 and CDR2 are LGHDT and YNNKEL (reference sequence). Sequencing was performed with immunoSEQ multiplex PCR; in TCRdb, only in-frame clones are kept and a portion is missing. Of approximately 110,000 clones detected, about nine tenths appear once; the ten largest clones hold 3.5% to 4.5%. Sample: blood. The chain has TRBV3-1 (or the pseudogene TRBV3-2) and TRBJ1-2; 7 bases map to TRBD1. The clonotype comes from a human donor in good health. The donor label of this sample is uncertain. CDR3: CASARGQNYGYTF. CDR3 sequence (DNA): TGTGCCAGCGCCCGGGGACAGAACTATGGCTACACCTTC.